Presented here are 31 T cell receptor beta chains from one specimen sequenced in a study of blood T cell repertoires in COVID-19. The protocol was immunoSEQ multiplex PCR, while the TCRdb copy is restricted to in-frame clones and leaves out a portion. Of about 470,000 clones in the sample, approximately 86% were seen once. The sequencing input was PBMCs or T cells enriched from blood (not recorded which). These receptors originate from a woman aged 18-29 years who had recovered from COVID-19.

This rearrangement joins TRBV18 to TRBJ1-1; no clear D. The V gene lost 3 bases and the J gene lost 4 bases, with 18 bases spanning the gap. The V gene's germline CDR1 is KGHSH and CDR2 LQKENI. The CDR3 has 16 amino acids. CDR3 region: CASSPLQEGGSTEAFF. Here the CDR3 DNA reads TGTGCCAGCTCACCCCTCCAGGAGGGAGGGAGCACTGAAGCTTTCTTT.

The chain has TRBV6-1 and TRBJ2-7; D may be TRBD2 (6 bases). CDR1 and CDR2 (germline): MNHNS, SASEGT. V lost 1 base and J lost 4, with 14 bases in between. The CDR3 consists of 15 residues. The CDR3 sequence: CASSEGGVPLYEQYF. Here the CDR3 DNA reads TGTGCCAGCAGTGAAGGGGGGGTACCCCTATACGAGCAGTACTTC.

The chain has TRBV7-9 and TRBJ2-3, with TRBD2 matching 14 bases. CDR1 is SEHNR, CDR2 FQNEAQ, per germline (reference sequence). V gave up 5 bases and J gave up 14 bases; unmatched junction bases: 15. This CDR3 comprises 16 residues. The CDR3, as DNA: TGTGCCAGCAGCCCCCTAGGACTAGCGGGGGGCTCCCGGCCGTATTTT. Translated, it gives CASSPLGLAGGSRPYF.

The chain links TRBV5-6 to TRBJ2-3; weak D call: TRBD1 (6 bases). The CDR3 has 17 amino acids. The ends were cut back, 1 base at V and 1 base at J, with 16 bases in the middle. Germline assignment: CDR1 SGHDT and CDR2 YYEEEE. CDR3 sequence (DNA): TGTGCCAGCAGCTTGTCTGTATGGGGGCAGGGCACAGATACGCAGTATTTT. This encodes CASSLSVWGQGTDTQYF. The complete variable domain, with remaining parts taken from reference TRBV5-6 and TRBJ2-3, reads DAGVTQSPTHLIKTRGQQVTLRCSPKSGHDTVSWYQQALGQGPQFIFQYYEEEERQRGNFPDRFSGHQFPNYSSELNVNALLLGDSALYLCASSLSVWGQGTDTQYFGPGTRLTVL.

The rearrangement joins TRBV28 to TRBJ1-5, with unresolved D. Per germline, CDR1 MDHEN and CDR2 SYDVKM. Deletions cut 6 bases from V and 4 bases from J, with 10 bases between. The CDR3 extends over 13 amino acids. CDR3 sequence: CASRERDNQPQHF. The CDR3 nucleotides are TGTGCCAGCAGGGAACGGGATAATCAGCCCCAGCATTTT.

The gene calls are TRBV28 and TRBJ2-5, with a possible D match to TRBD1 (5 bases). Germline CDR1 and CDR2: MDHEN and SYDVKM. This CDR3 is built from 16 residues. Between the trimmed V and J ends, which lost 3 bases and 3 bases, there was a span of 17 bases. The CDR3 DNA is TGTGCCAGCAGTTTCCGCCCAGGGTTAGGGAAAGAGACCCAGTACTTC. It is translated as CASSFRPGLGKETQYF.

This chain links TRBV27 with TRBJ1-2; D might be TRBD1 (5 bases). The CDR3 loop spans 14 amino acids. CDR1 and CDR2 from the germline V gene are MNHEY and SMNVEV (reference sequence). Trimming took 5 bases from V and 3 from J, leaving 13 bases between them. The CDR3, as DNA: TGTGCCAGCAGTCCCCAGGGAAGGGACTATGGCTACACCTTC. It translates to CASSPQGRDYGYTF.

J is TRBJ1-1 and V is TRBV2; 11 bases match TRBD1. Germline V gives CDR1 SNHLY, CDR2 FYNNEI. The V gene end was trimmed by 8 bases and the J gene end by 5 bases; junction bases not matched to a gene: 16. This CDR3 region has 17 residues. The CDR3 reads CASPVGTSGTGGTEAFF. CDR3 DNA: TGTGCCAGCCCCGTAGGGACCAGCGGGACAGGGGGGACTGAAGCTTTCTTT. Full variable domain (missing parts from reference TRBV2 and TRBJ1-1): EPEVTQTPSHQVTQMGQEVILRCVPISNHLYFYWYRQILGQKVEFLVSFYNNEISEKSEIFDDQFSVERPDGSNFTLKIRSTKLEDSAMYFCASPVGTSGTGGTEAFFGQGTRLTVV.

This CDR3 is CASGLSGVDSPLHF. Written as DNA, the CDR3 is TGTGCTAGTGGTTTATCAGGGGTGGATTCACCCCTCCACTTT. V is TRBV12-5 and J is TRBJ1-6, with TRBD1 as a possible D gene (6 bases). Germline V gene data show CDR1 as LGHNT and CDR2 as FRNRAP. Trimming removed 3 bases at V and 8 bases at J, with 11 bases between. The length of the CDR3 is 14 residues.

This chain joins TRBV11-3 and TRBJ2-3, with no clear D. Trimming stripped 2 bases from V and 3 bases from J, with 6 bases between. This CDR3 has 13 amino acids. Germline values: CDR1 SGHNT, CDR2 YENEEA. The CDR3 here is CASSLRATDTQYF. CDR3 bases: TGTGCCAGCAGCTTACGAGCTACAGATACGCAGTATTTT.

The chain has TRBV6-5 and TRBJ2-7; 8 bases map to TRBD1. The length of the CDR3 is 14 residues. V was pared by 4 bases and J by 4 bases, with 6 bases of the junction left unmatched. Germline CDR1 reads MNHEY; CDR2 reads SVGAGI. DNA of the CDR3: TGTGCCAGCAGTTCAGGGACAGGACGTTACGAGCAGTACTTC. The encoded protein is CASSSGTGRYEQYF.

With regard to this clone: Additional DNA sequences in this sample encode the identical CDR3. Here the CDR3 DNA reads TGCGCCAGCAGCCAAGTAGTTTCAGGCCTGAACACTGAAGCTTTCTTT. Translation gives CASSQVVSGLNTEAFF. J is TRBJ1-1 and V is TRBV4-1; D is uncertain. CDR1 is MGHRA, CDR2 YSYEKL, per germline. V was shortened by 1 base and J by 0 bases, with 12 bases between the two germline ends. CDR3 size: 16 residues.

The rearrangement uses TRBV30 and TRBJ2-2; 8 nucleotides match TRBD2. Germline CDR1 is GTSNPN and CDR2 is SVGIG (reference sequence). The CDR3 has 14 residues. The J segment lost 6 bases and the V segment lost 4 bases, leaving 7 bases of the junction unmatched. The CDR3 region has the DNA TGTGCCTGGACGATTTTCGGGGGGGCCGGGGAGCTGTTTTTT. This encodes CAWTIFGGAGELFF.

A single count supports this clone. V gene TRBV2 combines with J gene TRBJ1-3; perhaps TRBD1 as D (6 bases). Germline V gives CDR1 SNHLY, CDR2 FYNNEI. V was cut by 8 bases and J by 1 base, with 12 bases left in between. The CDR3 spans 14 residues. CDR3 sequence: CASGGTGSGNTIYF. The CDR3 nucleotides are TGTGCCAGCGGGGGTACAGGGTCTGGAAACACCATATATTTT.

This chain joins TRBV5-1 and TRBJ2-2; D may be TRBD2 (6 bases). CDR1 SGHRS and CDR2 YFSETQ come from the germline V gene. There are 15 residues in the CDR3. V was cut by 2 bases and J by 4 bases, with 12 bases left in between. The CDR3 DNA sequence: TGCGCCAGCAGCTTAGGAGGGGTCCTCACCGGGGAGCTGTTTTTT. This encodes CASSLGGVLTGELFF. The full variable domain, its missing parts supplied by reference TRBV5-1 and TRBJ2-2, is KAGVTQTPRYLIKTRGQQVTLSCSPISGHRSVSWYQQTPGQGLQFLFEYFSETQRNKGNFPGRFSGRQFSNSRSEMNVSTLELGDSALYLCASSLGGVLTGELFFGEGSRLTVL.

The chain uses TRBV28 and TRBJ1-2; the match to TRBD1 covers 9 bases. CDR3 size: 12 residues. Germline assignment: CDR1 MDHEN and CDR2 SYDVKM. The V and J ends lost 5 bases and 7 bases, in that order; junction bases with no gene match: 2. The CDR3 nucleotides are TGTGCCAGCAGTGAACAGGGGGCTGGCTACACCTTC. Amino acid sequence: CASSEQGAGYTF.

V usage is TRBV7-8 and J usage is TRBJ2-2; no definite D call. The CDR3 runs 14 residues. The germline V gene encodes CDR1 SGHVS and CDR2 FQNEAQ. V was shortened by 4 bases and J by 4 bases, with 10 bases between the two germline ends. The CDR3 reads CASSSSRVTGELFF. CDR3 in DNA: TGTGCCAGCAGCTCCTCTCGTGTCACCGGGGAGCTGTTTTTT.

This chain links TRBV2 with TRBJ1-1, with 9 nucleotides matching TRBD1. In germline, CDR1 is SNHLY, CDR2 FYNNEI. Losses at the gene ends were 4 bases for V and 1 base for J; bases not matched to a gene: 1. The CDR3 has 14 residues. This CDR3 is CASSVTGGNTEAFF. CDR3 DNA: TGTGCCAGCAGTGTGACAGGGGGGAACACTGAAGCTTTCTTT. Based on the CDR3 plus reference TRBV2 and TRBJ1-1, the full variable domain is EPEVTQTPSHQVTQMGQEVILRCVPISNHLYFYWYRQILGQKVEFLVSFYNNEISEKSEIFDDQFSVERPDGSNFTLKIRSTKLEDSAMYFCASSVTGGNTEAFFGQGTRLTVV.

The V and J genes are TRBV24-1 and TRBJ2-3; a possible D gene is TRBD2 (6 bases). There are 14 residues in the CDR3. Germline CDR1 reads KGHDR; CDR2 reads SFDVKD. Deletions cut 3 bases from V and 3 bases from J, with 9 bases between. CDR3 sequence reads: CATSDATSTDTQYF. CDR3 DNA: TGTGCCACCAGTGATGCGACTAGTACAGATACGCAGTATTTT.

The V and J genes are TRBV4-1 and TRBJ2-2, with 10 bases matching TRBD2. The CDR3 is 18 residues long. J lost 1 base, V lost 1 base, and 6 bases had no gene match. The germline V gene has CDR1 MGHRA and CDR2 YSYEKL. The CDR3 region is CASSQGERGGRNTGELFF. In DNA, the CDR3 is TGCGCCAGCAGCCAAGGGGAGCGGGGGGGCCGGAACACCGGGGAGCTGTTTTTT.

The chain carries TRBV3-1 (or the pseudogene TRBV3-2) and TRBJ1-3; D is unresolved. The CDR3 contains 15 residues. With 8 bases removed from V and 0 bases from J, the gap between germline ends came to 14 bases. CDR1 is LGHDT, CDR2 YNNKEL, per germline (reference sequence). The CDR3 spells CASCPSSDSGNTIYF. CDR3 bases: TGTGCCAGCTGTCCTAGTTCTGACTCTGGAAACACCATATATTTT.

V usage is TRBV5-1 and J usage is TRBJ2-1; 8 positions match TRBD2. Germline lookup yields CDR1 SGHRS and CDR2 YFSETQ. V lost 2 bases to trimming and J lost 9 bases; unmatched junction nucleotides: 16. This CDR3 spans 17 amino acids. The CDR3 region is CASSLSPGGGAGPEQFF. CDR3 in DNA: TGCGCCAGCAGCTTATCTCCGGGAGGGGGGGCCGGTCCTGAGCAGTTCTTC.

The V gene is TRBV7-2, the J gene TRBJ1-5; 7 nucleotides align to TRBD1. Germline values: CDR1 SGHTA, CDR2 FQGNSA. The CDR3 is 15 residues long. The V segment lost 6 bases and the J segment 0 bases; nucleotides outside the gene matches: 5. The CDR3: CASRQTGRSNQPQHF. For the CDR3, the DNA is TGTGCCAGCAGACAGACAGGGCGTAGCAATCAGCCCCAGCATTTT.

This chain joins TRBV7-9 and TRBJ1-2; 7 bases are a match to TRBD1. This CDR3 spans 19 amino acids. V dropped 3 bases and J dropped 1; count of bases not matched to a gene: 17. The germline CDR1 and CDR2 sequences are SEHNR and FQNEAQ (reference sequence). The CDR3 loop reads CASSLILTYRGTDNYGYTF. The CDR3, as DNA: TGTGCCAGCAGCTTGATTCTTACCTACAGGGGCACAGATAACTATGGCTACACCTTC.

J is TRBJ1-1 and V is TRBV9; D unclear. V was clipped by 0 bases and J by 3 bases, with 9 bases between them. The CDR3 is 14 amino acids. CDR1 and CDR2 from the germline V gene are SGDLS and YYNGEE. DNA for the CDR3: TGTGCCAGCAGCGTAGACGCAAGCTACACTGAAGCTTTCTTT. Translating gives CASSVDASYTEAFF.

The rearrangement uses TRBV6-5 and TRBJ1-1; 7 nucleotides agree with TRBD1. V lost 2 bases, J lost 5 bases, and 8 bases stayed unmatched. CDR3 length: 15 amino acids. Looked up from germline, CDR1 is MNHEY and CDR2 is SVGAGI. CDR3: CASSYNGGGDTEAFF. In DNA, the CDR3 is TGTGCCAGCAGTTACAATGGAGGGGGCGATACTGAAGCTTTCTTT.

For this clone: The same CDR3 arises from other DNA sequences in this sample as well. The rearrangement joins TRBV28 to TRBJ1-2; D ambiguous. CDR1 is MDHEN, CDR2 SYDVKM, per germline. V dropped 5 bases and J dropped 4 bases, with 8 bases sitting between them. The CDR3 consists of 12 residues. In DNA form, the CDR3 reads TGTGCCAGCAGTCCCCTGTCCTATGGCTACACCTTC. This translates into CASSPLSYGYTF.

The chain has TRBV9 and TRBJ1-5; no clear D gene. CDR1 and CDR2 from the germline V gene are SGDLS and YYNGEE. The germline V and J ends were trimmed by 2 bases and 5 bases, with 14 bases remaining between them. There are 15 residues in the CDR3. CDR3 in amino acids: CASSVSADVDQPQHF. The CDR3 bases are TGTGCCAGCAGCGTTTCAGCGGATGTGGATCAGCCCCAGCATTTT.

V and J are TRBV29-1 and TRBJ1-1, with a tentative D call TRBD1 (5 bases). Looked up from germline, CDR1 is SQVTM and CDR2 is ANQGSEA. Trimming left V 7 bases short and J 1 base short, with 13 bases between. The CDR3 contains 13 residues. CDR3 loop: CSGGGGRNTEAFF. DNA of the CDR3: TGCAGCGGGGGGGGAGGACGGAACACTGAAGCTTTCTTT.

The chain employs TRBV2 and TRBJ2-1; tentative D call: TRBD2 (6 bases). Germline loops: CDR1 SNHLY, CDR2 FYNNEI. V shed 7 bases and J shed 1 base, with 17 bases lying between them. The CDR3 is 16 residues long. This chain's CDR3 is CASKIGGGFSYNEQFF. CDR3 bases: TGTGCCAGCAAAATTGGTGGGGGGTTTTCCTACAATGAGCAGTTCTTC.

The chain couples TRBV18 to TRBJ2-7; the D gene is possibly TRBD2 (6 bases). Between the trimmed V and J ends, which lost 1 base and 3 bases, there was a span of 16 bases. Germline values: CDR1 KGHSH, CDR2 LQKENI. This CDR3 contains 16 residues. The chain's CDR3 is CASSPLREPTLYEQYF. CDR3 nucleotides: TGTGCCAGCTCACCACTACGGGAGCCGACTCTCTACGAGCAGTACTTC.